This T cell receptor beta chain was profiled in a study of Tregs in tolerant kidney transplant recipients. On the study more broadly: The nonmyeloablative bone marrow transplants came from related graft donors, with transient mixed chimerism.

The method was immunoSEQ multiplex PCR; TCRdb's version includes in-frame clones alone and lacks a portion of them. Of about 61,000 clones in the sample, around 85% are singletons; the top ten hold approximately 2.3%. The CDR3 runs 14 residues. Per the germline V gene, CDR1 is SGHAT and CDR2 is FQNNGV. V dropped 6 bases and J dropped 6 bases, with 15 bases sitting between them. The starting material was Tregs from blood, obtained before the transplant. This receptor was obtained from a human donor who received a combined kidney and bone marrow transplant. This rearrangement joins TRBV11-2 to TRBJ2-4; D may match TRBD1 or TRBD2 (5 bases each). The CDR3 region has the DNA TGTGCCAGCAGGTTGACGGGACGAAGAAACATTCAGTACTTC. Protein product: CASRLTGRRNIQYF.